The subject of this entry is one TCR beta chain. The sample belongs to a study of cytomegalovirus exposure and HLA in healthy donors. The method was immunoSEQ multiplex PCR; TCRdb's version includes in-frame clones alone and lacks a portion of them. Counted here are 120,000 to 150,000 clones, roughly 87% occurring once; the ten biggest clones make up about 4.9%. Germline trimming cut 3 bases from V and 1 base from J; bases unmatched to any gene: 4. The CDR3 consists of 16 residues. Germline V gene sequence: CDR1 SNHLY, CDR2 FYNNEI. This clonotype originated in a man in his late teens or twenties in good health and CMV-seropositive. The source material was PBMCs. V gene TRBV2 combines with J gene TRBJ2-3, with TRBD2 matching 10 bases. For the CDR3, the DNA is TGTGCCAGCAGTGACGGGCTAGCGGGGGGCACAGATACGCAGTATTTT. It yields the protein CASSDGLAGGTDTQYF.